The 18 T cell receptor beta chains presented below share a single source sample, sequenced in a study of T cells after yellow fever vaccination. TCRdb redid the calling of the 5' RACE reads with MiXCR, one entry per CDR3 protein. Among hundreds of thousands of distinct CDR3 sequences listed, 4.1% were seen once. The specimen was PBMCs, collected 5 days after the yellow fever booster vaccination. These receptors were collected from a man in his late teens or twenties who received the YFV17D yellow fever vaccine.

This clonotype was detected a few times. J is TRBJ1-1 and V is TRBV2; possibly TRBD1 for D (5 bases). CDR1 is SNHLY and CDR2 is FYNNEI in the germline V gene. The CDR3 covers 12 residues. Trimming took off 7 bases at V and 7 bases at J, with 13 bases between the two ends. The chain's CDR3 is CASTPMGLEAFF. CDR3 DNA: TGTGCCAGCACGCCCATGGGGCTTGAAGCTTTCTTT.

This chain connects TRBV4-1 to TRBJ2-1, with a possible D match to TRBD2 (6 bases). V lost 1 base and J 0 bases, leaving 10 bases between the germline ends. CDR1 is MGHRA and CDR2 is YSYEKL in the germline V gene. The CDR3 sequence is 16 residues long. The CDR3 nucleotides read TGCGCCAGCAGCCAAGTGGCGGGGTACTCCTACAATGAGCAGTTCTTC. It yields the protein CASSQVAGYSYNEQFF.

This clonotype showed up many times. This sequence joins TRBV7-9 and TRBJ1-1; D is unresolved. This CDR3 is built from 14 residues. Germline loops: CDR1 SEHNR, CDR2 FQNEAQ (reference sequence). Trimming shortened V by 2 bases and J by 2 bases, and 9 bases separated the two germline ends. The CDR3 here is CASSLSQRNTEAFF. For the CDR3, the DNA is TGTGCCAGCAGCTTATCTCAGCGTAACACTGAAGCTTTCTTT.

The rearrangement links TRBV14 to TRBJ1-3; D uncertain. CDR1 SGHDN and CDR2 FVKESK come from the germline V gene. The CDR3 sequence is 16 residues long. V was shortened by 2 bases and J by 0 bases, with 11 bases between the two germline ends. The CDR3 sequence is CASSQQGGGSGNTIYF. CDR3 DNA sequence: TGTGCCAGCAGCCAACAAGGAGGAGGCTCTGGAAACACCATATATTTT.

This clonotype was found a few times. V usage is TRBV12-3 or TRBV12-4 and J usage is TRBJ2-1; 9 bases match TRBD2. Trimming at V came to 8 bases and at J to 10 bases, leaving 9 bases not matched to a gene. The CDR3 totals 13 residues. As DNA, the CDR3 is TGTGCCAGCGCCAGCGGGGGGATCGGGGAGCAGTTCTTC. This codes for CASASGGIGEQFF.

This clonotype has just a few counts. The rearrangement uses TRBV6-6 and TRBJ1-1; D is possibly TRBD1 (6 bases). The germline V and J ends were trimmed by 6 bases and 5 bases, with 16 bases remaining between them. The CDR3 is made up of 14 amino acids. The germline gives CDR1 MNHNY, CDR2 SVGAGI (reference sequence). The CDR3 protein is CASRSRGKGTEAFF. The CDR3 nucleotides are TGTGCCAGCAGGTCCAGGGGTAAGGGGACTGAAGCTTTCTTT.

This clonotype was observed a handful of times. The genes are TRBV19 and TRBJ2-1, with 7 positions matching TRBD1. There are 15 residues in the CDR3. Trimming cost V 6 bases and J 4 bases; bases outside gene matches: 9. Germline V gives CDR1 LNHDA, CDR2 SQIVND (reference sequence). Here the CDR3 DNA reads TGTGCCAGTAGCCTTGACAGGGTGGGGTACAATGAGCAGTTCTTC. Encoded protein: CASSLDRVGYNEQFF.

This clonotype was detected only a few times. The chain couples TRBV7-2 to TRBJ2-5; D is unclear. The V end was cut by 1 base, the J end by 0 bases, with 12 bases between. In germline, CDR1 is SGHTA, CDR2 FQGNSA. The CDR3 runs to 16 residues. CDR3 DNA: TGTGCCAGCAGCTTAGGTACCTCTGGGTACCAAGAGACCCAGTACTTC. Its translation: CASSLGTSGYQETQYF.

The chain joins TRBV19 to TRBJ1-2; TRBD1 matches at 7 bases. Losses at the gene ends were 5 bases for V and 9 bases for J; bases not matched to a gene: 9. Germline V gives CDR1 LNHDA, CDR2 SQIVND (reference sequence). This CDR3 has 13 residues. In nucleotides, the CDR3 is TGTGCCAGTAGTGCCGACAGGGTTTTGAGCTACACCTTC. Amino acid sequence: CASSADRVLSYTF. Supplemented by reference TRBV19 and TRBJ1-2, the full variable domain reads DGGITQSPKYLFRKEGQNVTLSCEQNLNHDAMYWYRQDPGQGLRLIYYSQIVNDFQKGDIAEGYSVSREKKESFPLTVTSAQKNPTAFYLCASSADRVLSYTFGSGTRLTVV.

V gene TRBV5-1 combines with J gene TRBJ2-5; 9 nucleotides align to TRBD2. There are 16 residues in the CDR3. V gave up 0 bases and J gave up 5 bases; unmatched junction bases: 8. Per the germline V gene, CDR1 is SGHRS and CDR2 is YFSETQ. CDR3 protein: CASSLVASGAWETQYF. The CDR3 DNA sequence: TGCGCCAGCAGCTTGGTTGCTAGCGGGGCTTGGGAGACCCAGTACTTC.

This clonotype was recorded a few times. The CDR3 sequence is CASSVTGEYPYNEQFF. The CDR3 coding sequence is TGTGCCAGCAGCGTAACAGGGGAATACCCCTACAATGAGCAGTTCTTC. The chain employs TRBV11-2 and TRBJ2-1; 7 positions agree with TRBD1. From germline, CDR1 is SGHAT and CDR2 FQNNGV. This CDR3 spans 16 amino acids. The trim removed 5 bases at V and 2 bases at J, leaving 9 bases unmatched.

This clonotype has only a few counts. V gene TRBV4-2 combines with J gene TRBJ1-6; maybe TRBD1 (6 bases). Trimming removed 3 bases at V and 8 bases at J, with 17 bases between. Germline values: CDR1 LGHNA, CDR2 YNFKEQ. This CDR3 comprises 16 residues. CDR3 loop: CASSQGPGQGDSPLHF. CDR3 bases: TGTGCCAGCAGCCAGGGCCCGGGACAAGGAGATTCACCCCTCCACTTT.

Written as DNA, the CDR3 is TGTGCCAGCAGTACTACCCCCTGGGATGAAGCTTTCTTT. The encoded protein is CASSTTPWDEAFF. The V gene is TRBV7-2, the J gene TRBJ1-1; the D is unclear. CDR3 length equals 13 residues. CDR1 is SGHTA, CDR2 FQGNSA, per germline. V gave up 6 bases and J gave up 7 bases, with 15 bases separating them.

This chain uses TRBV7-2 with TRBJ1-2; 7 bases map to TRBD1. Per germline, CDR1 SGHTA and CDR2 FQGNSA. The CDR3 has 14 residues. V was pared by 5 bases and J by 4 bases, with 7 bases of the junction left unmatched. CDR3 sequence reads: CASSPIRDSYGYTF. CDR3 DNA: TGTGCCAGCAGCCCGATCCGGGACAGCTATGGCTACACCTTC. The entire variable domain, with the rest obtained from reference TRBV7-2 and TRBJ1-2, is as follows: GAGVSQSPSNKVTEKGKDVELRCDPISGHTALYWYRQSLGQGLEFLIYFQGNSAPDKSGLPSDRFSAERTGGSVSTLTIQRTQQEDSAVYLCASSPIRDSYGYTFGSGTRLTVV.

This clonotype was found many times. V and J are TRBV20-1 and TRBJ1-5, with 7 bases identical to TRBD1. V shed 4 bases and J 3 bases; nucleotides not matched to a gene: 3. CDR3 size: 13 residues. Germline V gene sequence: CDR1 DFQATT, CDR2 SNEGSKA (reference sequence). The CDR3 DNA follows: TGCAGTGCTACAGGGGGTAACAATCAGCCCCAGCATTTT. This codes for CSATGGNNQPQHF.

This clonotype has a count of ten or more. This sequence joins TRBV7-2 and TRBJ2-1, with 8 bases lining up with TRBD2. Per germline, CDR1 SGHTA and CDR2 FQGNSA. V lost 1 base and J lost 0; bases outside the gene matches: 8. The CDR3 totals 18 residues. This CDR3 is CASSLGASGYSSYNEQFF. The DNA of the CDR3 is TGTGCCAGCAGCTTAGGAGCTAGCGGGTACTCCTCCTACAATGAGCAGTTCTTC. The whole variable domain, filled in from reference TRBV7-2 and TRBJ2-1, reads GAGVSQSPSNKVTEKGKDVELRCDPISGHTALYWYRQSLGQGLEFLIYFQGNSAPDKSGLPSDRFSAERTGGSVSTLTIQRTQQEDSAVYLCASSLGASGYSSYNEQFFGPGTRLTVL.

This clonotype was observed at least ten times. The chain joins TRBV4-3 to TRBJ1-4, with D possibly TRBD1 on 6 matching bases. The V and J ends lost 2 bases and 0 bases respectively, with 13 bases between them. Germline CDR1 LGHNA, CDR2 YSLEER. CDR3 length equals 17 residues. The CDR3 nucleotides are TGCGCCAGCAGCCAACCCGGGGGCCTTGCAACTAATGAAAAACTGTTTTTT. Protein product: CASSQPGGLATNEKLFF.

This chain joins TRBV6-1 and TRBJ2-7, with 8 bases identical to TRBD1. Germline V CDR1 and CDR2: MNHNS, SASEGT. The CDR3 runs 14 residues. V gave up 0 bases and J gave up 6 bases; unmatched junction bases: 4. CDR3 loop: CASSEALTGAEQYV. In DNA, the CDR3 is TGTGCCAGCAGTGAAGCTCTGACAGGGGCCGAGCAGTACGTC.